The sample holds a few counts of the clone carrying this T cell receptor beta chain. The data belong to a study of T cells after yellow fever vaccination. TCRdb reanalysed the 5' RACE reads using MiXCR and keeps one entry per CDR3 protein. This sample yields roughly 120,000 distinct CDR3 sequences, of which 6.5% to 8% are seen a single time; 2.5% belongs to the top ten. The source of this sequence is a young man who received the YFV17D yellow fever vaccine. This specimen consisted of CD4+ T cells sorted from PBMCs, obtained about 10 days after the first yellow fever vaccination.

The CDR3 region has the DNA TGTGCCAGCAGTTTAAGCCGACAGGGAGGGGGCCCTAATTCACCCCTCCACTTT. Translating gives CASSLSRQGGGPNSPLHF. The chain recombines TRBV27 with TRBJ1-6, with 7 nucleotides matching TRBD1. The J segment lost 6 bases and the V segment lost 2 bases, leaving 13 bases of the junction unmatched. The CDR3 is made up of 18 amino acids. Germline CDR1 is MNHEY and CDR2 is SMNVEV (reference sequence).